This is a list of T cell receptor beta chains from one sample in a study of blood T cell repertoires in COVID-19. Generated by immunoSEQ multiplex PCR, the TCRdb table keeps only in-frame clones and is missing some. The sample contains about 150,000 clones, 85% of which appear only once. The material sequenced was peripheral blood. The receptors were sampled from a woman in her thirties or forties with active or convalescent COVID-19. Each CDR3 is given with its conserved first and last residue. Fields, in order: D gene, J gene, V gene, clone size, CDR3 length, CDR3 protein, CDR3 DNA. D genes are given only for firm matches. A clone size is listed for some rows: how often the clone was seen (once, few, many), or a class if it is expanded.

D: TRBD1
J: TRBJ1-1
V: TRBV11-2
size: -
length: 13
CDR3: CASSLDRQGSAFF
DNA: TGTGCCAGCAGCTTGGACCGACAGGGTTCGGCTTTCTTT

D: -
J: TRBJ2-3
V: TRBV4-3
size: few
length: 15
CDR3: CASSQRVAGTDTQYF
DNA: TGCGCCAGCAGCCAGCGGGTGGCGGGCACAGATACGCAGTATTTT

D: -
J: TRBJ2-5
V: TRBV5-1
size: -
length: 14
CDR3: CASSLEAGGETQYF
DNA: TGCGCCAGCAGCTTGGAGGCCGGGGGAGAGACCCAGTACTTC

D: -
J: TRBJ1-1
V: TRBV18
size: -
length: 13
CDR3: CASSPGANAEAFF
DNA: TGTGCCAGCTCACCAGGGGCCAATGCGGAAGCTTTCTTT

D: -
J: TRBJ1-4
V: TRBV19
size: -
length: 14
CDR3: CASSMREKGEKLFF
DNA: TGTGCCAGTAGTATGAGGGAGAAGGGTGAAAAACTGTTTTTT

D: -
J: TRBJ2-1
V: TRBV6-6
size: once
length: 12
CDR3: CASSYSSSEQFF
DNA: TGTGCCAGCAGTTACTCGTCCTCCGAGCAGTTCTTC

D: -
J: TRBJ1-3
V: TRBV4-3
size: once
length: 15
CDR3: CASSQQQGSGNTIYF
DNA: TGCGCCAGCAGCCAGCAACAGGGCTCTGGAAACACCATATATTTT

D: -
J: TRBJ1-2
V: TRBV4-2
size: -
length: 15
CDR3: CASSQEVSGVYGYTF
DNA: TGTGCCAGCAGCCAAGAAGTGTCGGGGGTCTATGGCTACACCTTC

D: -
J: TRBJ1-2
V: TRBV19
size: -
length: 14
CDR3: CASSRSNRARGYTF
DNA: TGTGCCAGTAGCAGAAGTAACAGGGCGCGTGGCTACACCTTC

D: TRBD1
J: TRBJ1-2
V: TRBV7-6
size: -
length: 20
CDR3: CASSPSGTGGARKYLSGYTF
DNA: TGTGCCAGCAGCCCATCCGGGACAGGGGGCGCGAGGAAGTATTTGAGCGGCTACACCTTC

D: -
J: TRBJ1-3
V: TRBV29-1
size: -
length: 15
CDR3: CSVTRVGGSGNTIYF
DNA: TGCAGCGTTACCCGCGTAGGGGGCTCTGGAAACACCATATATTTT

D: -
J: TRBJ2-5
V: TRBV9
size: -
length: 15
CDR3: CASSVGVQRAETQYF
DNA: TGTGCCAGCAGCGTAGGAGTACAGAGGGCCGAGACCCAGTACTTC

D: TRBD1
J: TRBJ1-1
V: TRBV2
size: -
length: 13
CDR3: CASSGTGETEAFF
DNA: TGTGCCAGCAGTGGGACAGGGGAGACTGAAGCTTTCTTT

D: TRBD1
J: TRBJ2-5
V: TRBV15
size: -
length: 16
CDR3: CATSRPPSDRGKTQYF
DNA: TGTGCCACCAGCAGACCCCCATCTGACAGGGGGAAGACCCAGTACTTC

D: TRBD2
J: TRBJ2-3
V: TRBV5-4
size: -
length: 14
CDR3: CASRRLAGTDTQYF
DNA: TGTGCCAGCAGGAGACTAGCGGGCACAGATACGCAGTATTTT

D: -
J: TRBJ1-3
V: TRBV12-3/TRBV12-4
size: once
length: 13
CDR3: CASSSGAGNTIYF
DNA: TGTGCCAGCAGTTCAGGGGCGGGAAACACCATATATTTT

D: -
J: TRBJ1-6
V: TRBV9
size: -
length: 13
CDR3: CASSVDKNSPLHF
DNA: TGTGCCAGCAGCGTAGATAAAAATTCACCCCTCCACTTT

D: -
J: TRBJ1-6
V: TRBV5-1
size: -
length: 15
CDR3: CASRPNAGANSPLHF
DNA: TGCGCCAGCAGGCCGAACGCCGGAGCTAATTCACCCCTCCACTTT

D: TRBD2
J: TRBJ2-3
V: TRBV6-1
size: -
length: 17
CDR3: CASSDTGLAGWRYTQYF
DNA: TGTGCCAGCAGTGATACCGGACTAGCGGGATGGCGCTATACGCAGTATTTT

D: -
J: TRBJ1-1
V: TRBV4-2
size: -
length: 14
CDR3: CASSQDSGDTEAFF
DNA: TGTGCCAGCAGCCAAGATTCAGGGGACACTGAAGCTTTCTTT

D: -
J: TRBJ2-2
V: TRBV28
size: few
length: 15
CDR3: CASSPPRPNTGELFF
DNA: TGTGCCAGCAGTCCACCGCGGCCGAACACCGGGGAGCTGTTTTTT

D: -
J: TRBJ2-1
V: TRBV19
size: -
length: 15
CDR3: CASSIEAVAYNEQFF
DNA: TGTGCCAGTAGTATAGAAGCCGTCGCCTACAATGAGCAGTTCTTC

D: -
J: TRBJ1-1
V: TRBV5-1
size: -
length: 14
CDR3: CASSLELRGGEAFF
DNA: TGCGCCAGCAGCTTGGAACTGCGAGGGGGTGAAGCTTTCTTT

D: TRBD2
J: TRBJ2-7
V: TRBV27
size: -
length: 15
CDR3: CASSLGPSGAYEQYF
DNA: TGTGCCAGCAGTTTAGGCCCTAGCGGGGCCTACGAGCAGTACTTC

D: -
J: TRBJ2-1
V: TRBV10-3
size: -
length: 15
CDR3: CATALKEGTYNEQFF
DNA: TGTGCCACCGCCCTGAAGGAGGGGACCTACAATGAGCAGTTCTTC

D: TRBD2
J: TRBJ2-1
V: TRBV11-3
size: -
length: 15
CDR3: CASSPSGGTYNEQFF
DNA: TGTGCCAGCAGTCCTAGCGGGGGGACGTACAATGAGCAGTTCTTC

D: -
J: TRBJ1-2
V: TRBV19
size: -
length: 14
CDR3: CASSPPGGYYGYTF
DNA: TGTGCCAGTAGTCCGCCGGGGGGGTACTATGGCTACACCTTC

D: TRBD2
J: TRBJ2-3
V: TRBV27
size: -
length: 18
CDR3: CASSLWDYSGGARDTQYF
DNA: TGTGCCAGCAGTTTGTGGGACTATAGCGGGGGGGCCAGAGATACGCAGTATTTT

D: -
J: TRBJ1-2
V: TRBV18
size: -
length: 15
CDR3: CASSPAQGPDYGYTF
DNA: TGTGCCAGCTCACCGGCACAGGGTCCCGACTATGGCTACACCTTC

D: -
J: TRBJ2-7
V: TRBV10-1
size: once
length: 11
CDR3: CASSDWGGQYF
DNA: TGCGCCAGCAGTGACTGGGGAGGGCAGTACTTC

D: -
J: TRBJ2-2
V: TRBV4-3
size: -
length: 15
CDR3: CASSRDRRGAGELFF
DNA: TGCGCCAGCAGCCGAGACCGCAGGGGAGCCGGGGAGCTGTTTTTT

D: -
J: TRBJ1-5
V: TRBV18
size: -
length: 16
CDR3: CASSSQVGGSNQPQHF
DNA: TGTGCCAGCTCGAGCCAGGTGGGGGGAAGCAATCAGCCCCAGCATTTT

D: -
J: TRBJ2-1
V: TRBV27
size: -
length: 14
CDR3: CASIKGVSYNEQFF
DNA: TGTGCCAGCATTAAAGGGGTCTCCTACAATGAGCAGTTCTTC

D: -
J: TRBJ1-5
V: TRBV9
size: -
length: 16
CDR3: CASSVGDIFFGQPQHF
DNA: TGTGCCAGCAGCGTAGGGGACATCTTCTTTGGTCAGCCCCAGCATTTT

D: TRBD1
J: TRBJ1-1
V: TRBV28
size: -
length: 13
CDR3: CASRLQGAAEAFF
DNA: TGTGCCAGCAGGCTTCAGGGGGCCGCTGAAGCTTTCTTT

D: -
J: TRBJ1-1
V: TRBV12-3/TRBV12-4
size: few
length: 11
CDR3: CAWRVGTEAFF
DNA: TGTGCATGGAGGGTGGGCACTGAAGCTTTCTTT

D: -
J: TRBJ1-2
V: TRBV3-1/TRBV3-2
size: -
length: 16
CDR3: CASSLRRGQHDYGYTF
DNA: TGTGCCAGCAGCCTCCGCCGGGGACAACACGACTATGGCTACACCTTC

D: -
J: TRBJ2-5
V: TRBV2
size: -
length: 14
CDR3: CASSGLTSGETQYF
DNA: TGTGCCAGCAGTGGGTTGACTAGTGGAGAGACCCAGTACTTC